The 21 T cell receptor beta chains reported below all come from one sample, sequenced in a study of T-cell memory formation after mild COVID-19. TCRdb independently ran MiXCR on the 5' RACE reads; one entry per CDR3 protein. This sample has about 400,000 distinct CDR3 sequences, with roughly 15% found just once. The sample consisted of PBMCs or a T cell subset sorted from them (not recorded which). The receptors stem from a young man who had mild COVID-19 (a few samples of this study predate the infection). Cell type and time point are not known.

This clonotype was seen many times. The rearrangement links TRBV6-5 to TRBJ2-2; 8 nucleotides agree with TRBD2. This CDR3 region has 18 residues. After removal of 5 bases from V and 0 bases from J, the junction contained 11 bases not matched to a gene. CDR1 is MNHEY and CDR2 is SVGAGI in the germline V gene. The CDR3 region is CASSPGGAVNANTGELFF. DNA of the CDR3: TGTGCCAGCAGTCCCGGGGGGGCTGTAAACGCGAACACCGGGGAGCTGTTTTTT.

This clonotype was seen a handful of times. The gene calls are TRBV5-1 and TRBJ2-1; D is possibly TRBD1 or TRBD2 (5 bases each). Germline V lookup: CDR1 SGHRS, CDR2 YFSETQ. Trimming removed 4 bases at V and 2 bases at J, with 7 bases between. CDR3 length: 13 residues. This CDR3 is CASSGTAYNEQFF. The CDR3 bases are TGCGCCAGCAGCGGGACGGCCTACAATGAGCAGTTCTTC.

Ten or more counts support this clonotype. V is TRBV7-9 and J is TRBJ1-1; D is uncertain. Trimming took 1 base from V and 5 from J, leaving 8 bases between them. Germline V gives CDR1 SEHNR, CDR2 FQNEAQ (reference sequence). The length of the CDR3 is 13 residues. The CDR3 sequence is CASSLVSETEAFF. The CDR3 DNA reads TGTGCCAGCAGCTTAGTGTCGGAAACTGAAGCTTTCTTT.

This clonotype has more than one count but fewer than ten. The V call is TRBV3-1, the J call TRBJ2-1, with 13 nucleotides matching TRBD2. Germline CDR1 reads LGHDT; CDR2 reads YNNKEL (reference sequence). This CDR3 comprises 14 residues. Trimming at V came to 6 bases and at J to 7 bases, leaving 3 bases not matched to a gene. The CDR3 DNA reads TGTGCCAGCAGAACGACTAGCGGGGGGAATGAGCAGTTCTTC. Its translation: CASRTTSGGNEQFF.

This clonotype was found many times. This chain connects TRBV18 to TRBJ2-3; 8 bases are a match to TRBD2. J lost 3 bases, V lost 3 bases, and 2 bases had no gene match. Germline V gene data show CDR1 as KGHSH and CDR2 as LQKENI. This CDR3 is 14 amino acids long. The CDR3 nucleotides are TGTGCCAGCTCACCGGGACTAGGGACAGATACGCAGTATTTT. It yields the protein CASSPGLGTDTQYF.

This clonotype was seen a few times. The chain combines TRBV4-3 with TRBJ1-4; tentative D call: TRBD1 (6 bases). The V gene's germline CDR1 is LGHNA and CDR2 YSLEER. V lost 0 bases to trimming and J lost 4 bases, with 12 bases between them. This CDR3 region has 16 residues. The CDR3 DNA sequence: TGCGCCAGCAGCCAAGATCCTGGACAGCTTAATGAAAAACTGTTTTTT. This sequence encodes CASSQDPGQLNEKLFF.

This clonotype was seen only a few times. The V call is TRBV7-2, the J call TRBJ2-5; 7 bases map to TRBD2. Trimming removed 2 bases from V and 4 bases from J; junction bases left unmatched: 7. From germline, CDR1 is SGHTA and CDR2 FQGNSA. This CDR3 has 15 amino acids. The DNA of the CDR3 is TGTGCCAGCAGCTTACGAGGGGAGGGAGGAGAGACCCAGTACTTC. The encoded protein is CASSLRGEGGETQYF.

This clonotype has more than one count but fewer than ten. CDR3 nucleotide sequence: TGTGCCAGCAGTTCGCCGACAGCGATAACCTCTGGGGCCAACGTCCTGACTTTC. Translation: CASSSPTAITSGANVLTF. The chain joins TRBV6-2 or TRBV6-3 to TRBJ2-6, with a tentative D call TRBD1 (5 bases). The V end was cut by 4 bases, the J end by 0 bases, with 16 bases between. The CDR3 has 18 residues. Germline CDR1 and CDR2: MNHEY and SVGEGT.

A few counts support this clonotype. The V and J genes are TRBV12-3 or TRBV12-4 and TRBJ2-7; TRBD2 matches at 13 bases. V shed 6 bases and J 4 bases; nucleotides not matched to a gene: 3. The CDR3 has 14 amino acids. The DNA of the CDR3 is TGTGCCAGCAGACAACTAGCGGGGGGGTACGAGCAGTACTTC. Translation: CASRQLAGGYEQYF.

The rearrangement links TRBV5-6 to TRBJ2-5, with 9 positions matching TRBD1. V lost 4 bases and J lost 5; bases outside the gene matches: 18. The CDR3 sequence is 18 residues long. From germline, CDR1 is SGHDT and CDR2 YYEEEE. Here the CDR3 reads CASSPGQGLGLVQETQYF. The CDR3 DNA reads as TGTGCCAGCAGCCCGGGACAGGGTTTGGGTTTAGTTCAGGAGACCCAGTACTTC.

The J gene is TRBJ2-7, the V gene TRBV24-1; 7 nucleotides agree with TRBD1. The germline V gene encodes CDR1 KGHDR and CDR2 SFDVKD. V trimming: 8 bases; J trimming: 5 bases; junction bases outside the gene matches: 17. CDR3 size: 16 residues. The CDR3 DNA follows: TGTGCCACCACTCGGCGGAACGGGACAGCCTTTCACGAGCAGTACGTC. It is translated as CATTRRNGTAFHEQYV.

This clonotype has a handful of counts. The chain recombines TRBV4-1 with TRBJ2-1; maybe TRBD1 (6 bases). Germline CDR1 MGHRA, CDR2 YSYEKL. The CDR3 sequence is 14 residues long. V dropped 6 bases and J dropped 6 bases, with 15 bases sitting between them. CDR3 nucleotide sequence: TGCGCCAGCAGACCCCGGGACACCTTCAATGAGCAGTTCTTC. It specifies CASRPRDTFNEQFF.

J is TRBJ2-1 and V is TRBV6-1; D possibly corresponds to TRBD1 (6 bases). V was pared by 5 bases and J by 2 bases, with 13 bases between. The CDR3 length is 15 residues. CDR1 is MNHNS, CDR2 SASEGT, per germline. The CDR3 sequence: CASSPTGSPYNEQFF. In nucleotides, the CDR3 is TGTGCCAGCAGTCCTACAGGGTCCCCCTACAATGAGCAGTTCTTC.

J is TRBJ1-5 and V is TRBV10-3; D remains ambiguous. The V gene lost 4 bases and the J gene lost 3 bases, with 10 bases spanning the gap. The CDR3 has 14 amino acids. Germline V gene sequence: CDR1 ENHRY, CDR2 SYGVKD. CDR3 sequence: CAISGAGNNQPQHF. The CDR3 nucleotides are TGTGCCATCAGTGGAGCCGGAAACAATCAGCCCCAGCATTTT.

This clonotype came up a few times. This chain links TRBV5-1 with TRBJ2-3; D is unclear. V was pared by 1 base and J by 2 bases, with 11 bases between. The germline CDR1 and CDR2 sequences are SGHRS and YFSETQ. The CDR3 runs 15 residues. CDR3 DNA: TGCGCCAGCAGCTTGAGGCCAGCCGACACAGATACGCAGTATTTT. It translates to CASSLRPADTDTQYF.

This clonotype was detected only a few times. The chain combines TRBV4-3 with TRBJ2-3, with D tentatively TRBD2 (6 bases). This CDR3 spans 16 amino acids. Germline V lookup: CDR1 LGHNA, CDR2 YSLEER. V lost 2 bases to trimming and J lost 2 bases, with 14 bases between them. CDR3 protein: CASSQRWGGNTDTQYF. For the CDR3, the DNA is TGCGCCAGCAGCCAAAGATGGGGCGGGAACACAGATACGCAGTATTTT.

V usage is TRBV24-1 and J usage is TRBJ2-3, with TRBD1 as a possible D gene (6 bases). CDR1 and CDR2 (germline): KGHDR, SFDVKD. V was cut by 6 bases and J by 1 base, with 13 bases left in between. The CDR3 totals 15 residues. The CDR3 DNA reads TGTGCCACCAGTCAGGGGTGGATAGGCACAGATACGCAGTATTTT. The encoded protein is CATSQGWIGTDTQYF.

This clonotype occurred many times. The V gene is TRBV5-1, the J gene TRBJ2-2; D unresolved. This CDR3 contains 14 residues. V was trimmed by 0 bases and J by 3 bases, leaving 6 bases between them. CDR1 is SGHRS and CDR2 is YFSETQ in the germline V gene. The DNA for the CDR3 is TGCGCCAGCAGCTTGGTGGGGTACACCGGGGAGCTGTTTTTT. It translates to CASSLVGYTGELFF.

This clonotype turned up a few times. The chain joins TRBV7-9 to TRBJ2-4; D assignment may be TRBD1 or TRBD2 (6 bases each). The V gene's germline CDR1 is SEHNR and CDR2 FQNEAQ (reference sequence). Trimming pared 5 bases from V and 6 bases from J, leaving 8 bases between. The CDR3 covers 12 residues. The CDR3 spells CASSPGANIQYF. The CDR3 DNA sequence: TGTGCCAGCAGCCCGGGGGCAAACATTCAGTACTTC.

This CDR3 is CAIRELAGGDTQYF. The CDR3 region has the DNA TGTGCCATCAGAGAACTAGCTGGCGGAGATACGCAGTATTTT. The chain uses TRBV10-3 and TRBJ2-3; tentative D call: TRBD2 (6 bases). The CDR3 length is 14 residues. In germline, CDR1 is ENHRY, CDR2 SYGVKD. Trimming took off 6 bases at V and 5 bases at J, with 15 bases between the two ends.

This clonotype has only a few counts. V usage is TRBV24-1 and J usage is TRBJ2-5, with TRBD1 matching 12 bases. Germline V gene data show CDR1 as KGHDR and CDR2 as SFDVKD. CDR3 length: 17 residues. With 3 bases clipped from V and 4 bases from J, the junction kept 8 bases outside the gene matches. The CDR3 protein is CATSDAGQGAAGETQYF. CDR3 sequence (DNA): TGTGCCACCAGTGATGCGGGACAGGGGGCAGCAGGAGAGACCCAGTACTTC.